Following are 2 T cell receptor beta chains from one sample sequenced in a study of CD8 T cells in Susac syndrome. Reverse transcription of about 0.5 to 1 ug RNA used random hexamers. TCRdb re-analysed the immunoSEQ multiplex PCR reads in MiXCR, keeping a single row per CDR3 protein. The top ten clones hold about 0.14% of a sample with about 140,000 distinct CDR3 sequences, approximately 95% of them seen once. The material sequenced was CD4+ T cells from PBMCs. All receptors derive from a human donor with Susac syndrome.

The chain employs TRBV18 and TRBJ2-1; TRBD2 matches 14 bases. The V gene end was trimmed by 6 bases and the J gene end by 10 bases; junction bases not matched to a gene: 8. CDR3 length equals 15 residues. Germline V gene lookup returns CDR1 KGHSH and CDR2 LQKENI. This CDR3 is CASSTGGLAGGEQFF. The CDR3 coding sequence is TGTGCCAGCTCGACCGGTGGACTAGCGGGGGGCGAGCAGTTCTTC.

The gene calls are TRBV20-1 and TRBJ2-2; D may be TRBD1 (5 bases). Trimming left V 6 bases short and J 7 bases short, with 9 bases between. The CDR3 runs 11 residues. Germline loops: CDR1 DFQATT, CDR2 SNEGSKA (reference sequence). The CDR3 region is CSAQRGGELFF. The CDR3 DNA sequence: TGCAGTGCCCAAAGGGGCGGGGAGCTGTTTTTT.